This T cell receptor beta chain comes out of a study of CXCR3-negative and CXCR3-positive naive CD8 T cells. Findings and caveats of the study: The TRB CDR3s that CXCR3-positive naive cells carried were more hydrophobic than those of CXCR3-negative naive cells. The authors found comparable surface CD5 between naive subsets and inferred TCR strength from TRB CDR3 properties.

Among CD8+ T cells, naive ones were CD45RO-CCR7+CD27+CD95-. Germline-derived CDR1 and CDR2 are MDHEN and SYDVKM. This CDR3 is 13 amino acids long. TRB cDNA libraries were made by UMI-labeled 5' RACE. For each CDR3 protein, TCRdb gives one entry from its re-call of the 5' RACE reads, without DNA. The sample totals fewer than 50,000 distinct CDR3 sequences. Concerning this clonotype itself: The antigen is not known.

This TCR came from a human donor in good health. Some clones in this sample may be carry-over from other donors' samples. Sequencing was carried out using naive CXCR3- CD8+ T cells from blood. The sample's subset: CD45RO-CCR7+CD27+CD95- naive CD8+ T cells lacking CXCR3 (TNR3-). V and J are TRBV28 and TRBJ2-5; the D call of TRBD1 rests on TCRdb alone, since no DNA is present to check it. CDR3 amino acids: CASSPTGEETQYF.